A single sample gave rise to the 8 T cell receptor beta chains below, sequenced in a study of T cell changes during pregnancy in multiple sclerosis. The assay was immunoSEQ multiplex PCR, and TCRdb's table has in-frame clones only and misses some. The data show about 40,000 clones, approximately 92% seen once. Sequenced here: peripheral blood, sampled before pregnancy. Every receptor here comes from a female donor with multiple sclerosis, enrolled in a pregnancy study.

This chain uses TRBV18 with TRBJ1-1; TRBD1 agrees at 9 bases. The germline V gene encodes CDR1 KGHSH and CDR2 LQKENI. J lost 3 bases, V lost 3 bases, and 17 bases had no gene match. The CDR3 length is 19 residues. Here the CDR3 reads CASSPSRVVGTGQYTEAFF. CDR3 DNA sequence: TGTGCCAGCTCACCTTCCCGTGTTGTAGGGACAGGGCAATACACTGAAGCTTTCTTT.

The chain uses TRBV13 and TRBJ1-2; a weak D match, TRBD1 (6 bases). Deletions cut 5 bases from V and 8 bases from J, with 15 bases between. CDR1 is PRHDT and CDR2 is FYEKMQ in the germline V gene (reference sequence). There are 13 residues in the CDR3. The CDR3 nucleotides read TGTGCCAGCAGCCTACAGGGCCCCGAGGGCTACACCTTC. Protein product: CASSLQGPEGYTF.

The chain is built from TRBV6-6 and TRBJ2-7, with TRBD2 matching over 13 bases. CDR1 is MNHNY and CDR2 is SVGAGI in the germline V gene (reference sequence). The V segment lost 6 bases and the J segment 2 bases; nucleotides outside the gene matches: 4. The CDR3 covers 15 residues. In DNA form, the CDR3 reads TGTGCCAGCAGAAGCGGACTAGCGGGAGCCTACGAGCAGTACTTC. It specifies CASRSGLAGAYEQYF.

This chain joins TRBV29-1 and TRBJ2-1, with 9 nucleotides matching TRBD2. There are 16 residues in the CDR3. Germline-derived CDR1 and CDR2 are SQVTM and ANQGSEA. CDR3 nucleotides: TGCCTCATTGGGCTAGCGGGGCCTGATTCCTACAATGAGCAGTTCTTC. Encoded protein: CLIGLAGPDSYNEQFF.

The gene calls are TRBV19 and TRBJ1-1, with 10 bases aligning to TRBD1. Germline loops: CDR1 LNHDA, CDR2 SQIVND (reference sequence). The J segment lost 4 bases and the V segment lost 6 bases, leaving 5 bases of the junction unmatched. The CDR3 sequence is 14 residues long. CDR3 residues: CASRDRGPTTEAFF. In DNA form, the CDR3 reads TGTGCCAGTAGAGACAGGGGGCCGACCACTGAAGCTTTCTTT.

This chain connects TRBV11-2 to TRBJ2-1; 12 nucleotides agree with TRBD2. The CDR3 consists of 16 residues. Germline loops: CDR1 SGHAT, CDR2 FQNNGV. Trimming removed 5 bases from V and 6 bases from J; junction bases left unmatched: 8. CDR3 sequence reads: CASSVRLAGVVNEQFF. The CDR3 DNA reads TGTGCCAGCAGCGTCCGACTAGCGGGAGTGGTCAATGAGCAGTTCTTC.

The gene calls are TRBV27 and TRBJ2-7; D gene uncertain. CDR1 is MNHEY and CDR2 is SMNVEV in the germline V gene (reference sequence). The CDR3 runs to 15 residues. The V end was cut by 2 bases, the J end by 4 bases, with 15 bases between. The CDR3 sequence: CASSLPEPPPYEQYF. CDR3 sequence (DNA): TGTGCCAGCAGTTTACCAGAACCTCCTCCGTACGAGCAGTACTTC.

J is TRBJ2-7 and V is TRBV5-4; TRBD1 matches 9 bases. Germline lookup yields CDR1 SGHNT and CDR2 YYREEE (reference sequence). The CDR3 consists of 15 residues. V lost 0 bases to trimming and J lost 5 bases; unmatched junction nucleotides: 6. The CDR3 is CASSLGLQGADEQYF. The CDR3 coding sequence is TGTGCCAGCAGCTTGGGGTTACAGGGGGCAGACGAGCAGTACTTC.